Listed below are T cell receptor beta chains from one sample, sequenced in a study of blood T cell repertoires in COVID-19. TCRdb keeps only in-frame clones here, not all; method: immunoSEQ multiplex PCR. Of approximately 150,000 clones in the sample, approximately 80% are singletons; the top ten hold around 9.9%. Sequencing was performed on peripheral blood. These receptors were obtained from a human donor in a cohort sampled during active COVID-19. The CDR3 runs from the conserved cysteine through the conserved F or W. Fields, in order: V gene, clone size, D gene, J gene, CDR3 protein, CDR3 DNA. D genes are given only for firm matches. Size is omitted from some rows. Given values are once, few, many or a class for expanded clones.

TRBV7-2	-	-	TRBJ1-2	CASSPTSKLMSYTF	TGTGCCAGCAGCCCGACATCGAAACTTATGAGCTACACCTTC
TRBV6-2/TRBV6-3	once	-	TRBJ2-3	CASSYFGRGTDTQYF	TGTGCCAGCAGTTACTTTGGCAGGGGAACAGATACGCAGTATTTT
TRBV19	-	TRBD1	TRBJ1-1	CASSMTGGATEAFF	TGTGCCAGTAGTATGACAGGGGGGGCCACTGAAGCTTTCTTT
TRBV27	-	TRBD2	TRBJ2-5	CASSLSWGREEETQYF	TGTGCCAGCAGTTTATCGTGGGGGAGGGAGGAAGAGACCCAGTACTTC
TRBV28	few	-	TRBJ1-3	CASSFSSFPFPDGNTIYF	TGTGCCAGCAGTTTCTCGAGCTTTCCTTTCCCCGATGGAAACACCATATATTTT
TRBV10-3	-	TRBD2	TRBJ2-3	CAILAGVSDTQYF	TGTGCCATCCTAGCGGGAGTGTCAGATACGCAGTATTTT
TRBV7-6	once	-	TRBJ1-1	CASSLARLTGNTEAFF	TGTGCCAGCAGCTTAGCGCGTCTGACGGGGAACACTGAAGCTTTCTTT
TRBV28	-	-	TRBJ1-1	CASRRSGVNTEAFF	TGTGCCAGCAGGCGCTCGGGGGTGAACACTGAAGCTTTCTTT
TRBV5-6	once	TRBD1	TRBJ2-7	CASSSLGGQEFYEQYF	TGTGCCAGCAGCTCACTAGGGGGACAGGAGTTCTACGAGCAGTACTTC
TRBV11-3	-	-	TRBJ2-1	CASSSRGVEQFF	TGTGCCAGCAGCAGCAGAGGAGTTGAGCAGTTCTTC
TRBV27	once	-	TRBJ2-1	CASSFGIEQFF	TGTGCCAGCAGTTTTGGCATTGAGCAGTTCTTC
TRBV27	-	-	TRBJ2-7	CASSFEGSSYEQYF	TGTGCCAGCAGTTTTGAGGGCAGCTCCTACGAGCAGTACTTC